One and the same sample provided the 31 T cell receptor beta chains below, sequenced in a study of blood T cells in healthy people across ages. With a J-beta primer mix and a sample-barcoded 5' primer, a second PCR ran 7 to 11 cycles. TCRdb ran MiXCR on the 5' RACE reads and lists one entry per CDR3 protein. This sample has almost 1 million distinct CDR3 sequences; just over 50% occur once, and the top ten carry around a fifth. The material sequenced was blood. These receptors were collected from a woman aged 60 to 75 in good health.

This sequence joins TRBV28 and TRBJ2-1, with D possibly being TRBD1 or TRBD2 (5 bases each). CDR1 MDHEN and CDR2 SYDVKM come from the germline V gene. V was cut by 8 bases and J by 10 bases, with 18 bases left in between. This CDR3 is 13 amino acids long. CDR3 nucleotide sequence: TGTGCCAGCTACTCCGGAGTGGGGACCGAGCAGTTCTTC. Translated: CASYSGVGTEQFF.

Concerning this clonotype: A read error may explain this, as a much larger clone is one base away. The genes are TRBV24-1 and TRBJ2-6, with D perhaps matching TRBD1 (5 bases). The CDR3 runs to 18 residues. V was shortened by 5 bases and J by 0 bases, with 16 bases between the two germline ends. Germline V lookup: CDR1 KGHDR, CDR2 SFDVKD. The CDR3 reads CATSATTETGSGANVLTF. For the CDR3, the DNA is TGTGCCACCAGTGCCACGACAGAGACGGGCTCTGGGGCCAACGTCCTGACTTTC.

The genes are TRBV19 and TRBJ2-7; D remains unclear. CDR3 length equals 15 residues. V was shortened by 10 bases and J by 4 bases, with 23 bases between the two germline ends. Germline V lookup: CDR1 LNHDA, CDR2 SQIVND (reference sequence). CDR3: CANSSRQDTPYEQYF. CDR3 in DNA: TGTGCCAATAGCTCCAGACAAGACACCCCTTACGAGCAGTACTTC. The variable domain in full, completed from reference TRBV19 and TRBJ2-7, reads DGGITQSPKYLFRKEGQNVTLSCEQNLNHDAMYWYRQDPGQGLRLIYYSQIVNDFQKGDIAEGYSVSREKKESFPLTVTSAQKNPTAFYLCANSSRQDTPYEQYFGPGTRLTVT.

The chain employs TRBV30 and TRBJ2-1; 9 nucleotides line up with TRBD2. The CDR3 is 14 amino acids. V lost 3 bases and J lost 9; bases outside the gene matches: 9. Per germline, CDR1 GTSNPN and CDR2 SVGIG (reference sequence). The CDR3 protein is CAWRAWTSVREQFF. The CDR3 DNA follows: TGTGCCTGGAGAGCATGGACTAGCGTCCGTGAGCAGTTCTTC.

In regard to this clonotype: A much larger clone sits a single nucleotide away, making a read error possible. The chain recombines TRBV29-1 with TRBJ2-5, with D possibly being TRBD2 (5 bases). The CDR3 is 14 residues long. The germline V gene encodes CDR1 SQVTM and CDR2 ANQGSEA. V lost 4 bases, J lost 11 bases, and 23 bases lay in between. The CDR3 nucleotides are TGCAGCGTTGTTTGGGAGAACGTATACAATGAGCAGTACTTC. Its translation: CSVVWENVYNEQYF.

The J gene is TRBJ1-1, the V gene TRBV28; 9 nucleotides align to TRBD1. Germline CDR1 reads MDHEN; CDR2 reads SYDVKM. The CDR3 runs 15 residues. The V segment lost 6 bases and the J segment 4 bases; nucleotides outside the gene matches: 9. Written as DNA, the CDR3 is TGTGCCAGCAGGGCCGGGACAGGGATGGTCACTGAAGCTTTCTTT. This translates into CASRAGTGMVTEAFF.

This chain links TRBV27 with TRBJ1-2; the D is unclear. V was pared by 5 bases and J by 6 bases, with 13 bases between. This CDR3 contains 13 residues. CDR1 is MNHEY, CDR2 SMNVEV, per germline (reference sequence). This CDR3 is CASSPLGVDGYTF. DNA for the CDR3: TGTGCCAGCAGTCCCCTCGGGGTTGATGGCTACACCTTC.

The V gene is TRBV29-1, the J gene TRBJ2-7; D call uncertain. Per the germline V gene, CDR1 is SQVTM and CDR2 is ANQGSEA. The germline V and J ends were trimmed by 4 bases and 9 bases, with 19 bases remaining between them. This CDR3 has 13 amino acids. The CDR3 DNA sequence: TGCAGCGTTGTGTTGAGAAAGGCAGTTGGGCAGTACTTC. This codes for CSVVLRKAVGQYF.

This rearrangement joins TRBV11-1 to TRBJ2-3; 11 bases are shared with TRBD2. CDR1 is SGHAT and CDR2 is FQDESV in the germline V gene (reference sequence). Trimming at V came to 3 bases and at J to 5 bases, leaving 1 base not matched to a gene. The CDR3 sequence is 14 residues long. CDR3 sequence: CASSFSGRGDTQYF. DNA of the CDR3: TGTGCCAGCAGCTTTAGCGGGAGGGGAGATACGCAGTATTTT.

This clonotype was counted only a few times. The chain couples TRBV7-9 to TRBJ2-1, with 7 bases lining up with TRBD1. The V segment lost 5 bases and the J segment 3 bases; nucleotides outside the gene matches: 4. This CDR3 comprises 14 residues. The germline gives CDR1 SEHNR, CDR2 FQNEAQ (reference sequence). DNA of the CDR3: TGTGCCAGCAGCCCCCGGGACAGCTACAATGAGCAGTTCTTC. This gives the protein CASSPRDSYNEQFF.

J is TRBJ2-5 and V is TRBV11-3, with D uncertain. Trimming took 5 bases from V and 5 from J, leaving 12 bases between them. Looked up from germline, CDR1 is SGHNT and CDR2 is YENEEA. The CDR3 is made up of 13 amino acids. The CDR3 DNA reads as TGTGCCAGCAGCCTCCCTCCGGGTGAGACCCAGTACTTC. Residues: CASSLPPGETQYF.

The chain has TRBV20-1 and TRBJ2-3; D not resolved. This CDR3 is built from 15 residues. CDR1 DFQATT and CDR2 SNEGSKA come from the germline V gene (reference sequence). The ends were cut back, 6 bases at V and 4 bases at J, with 20 bases in the middle. CDR3 residues: CSATPRTPLPDTQYF. The CDR3 region has the DNA TGCAGTGCAACACCTCGGACCCCCCTGCCAGATACGCAGTATTTT.

The chain employs TRBV4-1 and TRBJ2-3; D is perhaps TRBD2 (6 bases). Germline CDR1 and CDR2: MGHRA and YSYEKL. The CDR3 is 13 amino acids. The ends were cut back, 3 bases at V and 4 bases at J, with 8 bases in the middle. The CDR3 bases are TGCGCCAGCAGCCAGGAGGGCCCAGATACGCAGTATTTT. Translation: CASSQEGPDTQYF.

This clonotype has a single count. This chain's CDR3 is CSAPDHSGFNEQFF. CDR3 in DNA: TGCAGTGCGCCGGACCACTCTGGGTTCAATGAGCAGTTCTTC. The chain links TRBV20-1 to TRBJ2-1; no clear D gene. The CDR3 spans 14 residues. Germline V CDR1 and CDR2: DFQATT, SNEGSKA (reference sequence). V lost 6 bases and J lost 6, with 18 bases in between.

V usage is TRBV6-2 or TRBV6-3 and J usage is TRBJ2-1, with D maybe TRBD1 (6 bases). Germline assignment: CDR1 MNHEY and CDR2 SVGEGT. The CDR3 has 14 amino acids. The V and J ends lost 6 bases and 9 bases respectively, with 18 bases between them. Here the CDR3 DNA reads TGTGCCAGCAGCTATGGACATAGGGACACTGAGCAGTTCTTC. It encodes CASSYGHRDTEQFF.

The chain carries TRBV27 and TRBJ2-7; no clear D. Trimming removed 6 bases at V and 0 bases at J, with 12 bases between. This CDR3 has 14 residues. The germline gives CDR1 MNHEY, CDR2 SMNVEV (reference sequence). CDR3 coding DNA: TGTGCCAGCAGCTCCTTCCATAGCTCCTACGAGCAGTACTTC. As protein: CASSSFHSSYEQYF.

The genes are TRBV5-1 and TRBJ2-1; 9 nucleotides match TRBD2. The V and J ends lost 5 bases and 5 bases, in that order; junction bases with no gene match: 5. Germline V gives CDR1 SGHRS, CDR2 YFSETQ. CDR3 size: 14 residues. The CDR3 DNA follows: TGCGCCAGCAGTACTAGCGGGCGCAACAATGAGCAGTTCTTC. Translating it yields CASSTSGRNNEQFF. Full variable domain (remainder filled in from reference TRBV5-1 and TRBJ2-1): KAGVTQTPRYLIKTRGQQVTLSCSPISGHRSVSWYQQTPGQGLQFLFEYFSETQRNKGNFPGRFSGRQFSNSRSEMNVSTLELGDSALYLCASSTSGRNNEQFFGPGTRLTVL.

Only a few counts were recorded for this clonotype. This chain links TRBV28 with TRBJ2-7; D might be TRBD2 (5 bases). V lost 1 base and J lost 3, with 13 bases in between. CDR1 is MDHEN, CDR2 SYDVKM, per germline. This CDR3 contains 15 residues. CDR3 amino acids: CASSLSAGIHYEQYF. Here the CDR3 DNA reads TGTGCCAGCAGTTTATCTGCCGGGATCCACTACGAGCAGTACTTC.

The genes are TRBV29-1 and TRBJ2-7; 7 bases are a match to TRBD1. This CDR3 region has 17 residues. With 6 bases clipped from V and 3 bases from J, the junction kept 20 bases outside the gene matches. Germline V gene sequence: CDR1 SQVTM, CDR2 ANQGSEA. CDR3 loop: CSVTQGRGVIPYYEQYF. For the CDR3, the DNA is TGCAGCGTGACACAGGGGAGAGGAGTTATTCCTTACTACGAGCAGTACTTC.

V usage is TRBV20-1 and J usage is TRBJ2-2; D unclear. CDR1 and CDR2 (germline): DFQATT, SNEGSKA (reference sequence). V was pared by 3 bases and J by 1 base, with 6 bases between. The CDR3 is 13 amino acids. This CDR3 is CSASTVNTGELFF. The CDR3 bases are TGCAGTGCTAGCACCGTGAACACCGGGGAGCTGTTTTTT.

This clonotype has a handful of counts. The rearrangement joins TRBV11-2 to TRBJ1-4; D gene unclear. In germline, CDR1 is SGHAT, CDR2 FQNNGV. This CDR3 contains 14 residues. Trimming cost V 1 base and J 4 bases, with 7 bases left between them. Here the CDR3 DNA reads TGTGCCAGCAGCTTAGGGGTCCATAATGAAAAACTGTTTTTT. It is translated as CASSLGVHNEKLFF.

This clonotype showed up just a few times. The chain joins TRBV30 to TRBJ2-4; TRBD1 or TRBD2 may be the D gene (5 bases each). The CDR3 spans 14 residues. V dropped 7 bases and J dropped 5 bases, with 18 bases sitting between them. The germline V gene encodes CDR1 GTSNPN and CDR2 SVGIG (reference sequence). This chain's CDR3 is CAYRRGPVENIQYF. The CDR3, as DNA: TGTGCCTATCGTCGGGGCCCTGTGGAAAACATTCAGTACTTC.

This rearrangement joins TRBV7-2 to TRBJ2-7, with 7 positions matching TRBD2. Losses at the gene ends were 5 bases for V and 3 bases for J; bases not matched to a gene: 10. This CDR3 has 15 amino acids. The germline V gene has CDR1 SGHTA and CDR2 FQGNSA. In DNA form, the CDR3 reads TGTGCCAGCAGCACCCCTAGCGGAGCGTACTACGAGCAGTACTTC. This translates into CASSTPSGAYYEQYF.

The chain is built from TRBV28 and TRBJ1-2; maybe TRBD1 (5 bases). Germline-derived CDR1 and CDR2 are MDHEN and SYDVKM. The V end was cut by 3 bases, the J end by 4 bases, with 18 bases between. The CDR3 loop spans 16 amino acids. The CDR3 region is CASSLRGEILPYGYTF. DNA for the CDR3: TGTGCCAGCAGTTTGAGGGGCGAAATCCTTCCCTATGGCTACACCTTC.

The chain couples TRBV12-3 or TRBV12-4 to TRBJ2-3; D remains unclear. CDR3 length equals 15 residues. V lost 3 bases and J 4 bases, leaving 14 bases between the germline ends. CDR3: CASSFEGVASDTQYF. The DNA for the CDR3 is TGTGCCAGCAGTTTTGAAGGCGTAGCCTCAGATACGCAGTATTTT.

This chain uses TRBV12-3 or TRBV12-4 with TRBJ1-2; perhaps TRBD1 as D (6 bases). The CDR3 runs to 15 residues. Trimming left V 6 bases short and J 4 bases short, with 18 bases between. The CDR3, as DNA: TGTGCCAGCAGCCCAGGGGTCGGGGAAGCCTATGGCTACACCTTC. Its protein product is CASSPGVGEAYGYTF.

A few counts support this clonotype. J is TRBJ2-1 and V is TRBV20-1, with 13 bases fitting TRBD2. The CDR3 is made up of 17 amino acids. Germline V gene data show CDR1 as DFQATT and CDR2 as SNEGSKA (reference sequence). V lost 1 base and J lost 4; bases outside the gene matches: 7. CDR3 nucleotides: TGCAGTGCTAGAGCCGGACTAGCGGGAGCCAAATACAATGAGCAGTTCTTC. Its translation: CSARAGLAGAKYNEQFF.

This clonotype appeared a single time. The chain carries TRBV6-5 and TRBJ1-5, with D unclear. The V end was cut by 3 bases, the J end by 4 bases, with 13 bases between. CDR1 is MNHEY and CDR2 is SVGAGI in the germline V gene. The CDR3 has 15 amino acids. For the CDR3, the DNA is TGTGCCAGCAGTTATTCGGGCTTTGGGAATCAGCCCCAGCATTTT. This encodes CASSYSGFGNQPQHF.

This clonotype was recorded at least ten times. The chain joins TRBV20-1 to TRBJ2-7; no clear D. This CDR3 has 14 residues. Germline V gives CDR1 DFQATT, CDR2 SNEGSKA (reference sequence). Between the trimmed V and J ends, which lost 3 bases and 9 bases, there was a span of 21 bases. The CDR3 here is CSASIRTYSTGQYF. Written as DNA, the CDR3 is TGCAGTGCTAGTATAAGAACATACTCTACGGGGCAGTACTTC.

This clonotype was seen only a few times. The chain uses TRBV25-1 and TRBJ2-3; D is unclear. V shed 4 bases and J shed 2 bases, with 10 bases lying between them. The CDR3 is made up of 14 amino acids. Germline V lookup: CDR1 MGHDK, CDR2 SYGVNS. The CDR3 loop is CASSGRAFTDTQYF. The CDR3 DNA sequence: TGTGCCAGCAGTGGACGAGCGTTCACAGATACGCAGTATTTT.

The chain carries TRBV4-1 and TRBJ1-4; D is undetermined. Trimming shortened V by 5 bases and J by 4 bases, and 17 bases separated the two germline ends. The CDR3 is 16 residues long. Germline loops: CDR1 MGHRA, CDR2 YSYEKL. CDR3: CASSIGYGNVNEKLFF. CDR3 DNA sequence: TGCGCCAGCAGCATTGGCTACGGGAATGTTAATGAAAAACTGTTTTTT.